This T cell receptor beta chain came from a study of CD8 T cells in ankylosing spondylitis. Study findings and constraints: As reported, disease-linked clones showed significant enrichment in matched ankylosing spondylitis synovial fluid. A motif in TCR beta, a set of under ten highly homologous variants, appeared characteristic of ankylosing spondylitis blood. A CD8+ phenotype characterized the disease-linked clones, which were relatively rare in peripheral blood.

The CDR3 consists of 16 residues. With 1 base removed from V and 1 base from J, the gap between germline ends came to 10 bases. CDR1 LNHNV and CDR2 YYDKDF come from the germline V gene (reference sequence). Ten or more counts support this clonotype. Its antigen is still unknown. Library preparation for TCR beta used quantitative 5'-RACE with molecular barcodes. TCRdb processed the 5' RACE reads anew with MiXCR; each CDR3 protein has one entry. The sample has more than 400,000 distinct CDR3 sequences; over 4% are singletons. V and J are TRBV15 and TRBJ1-4, with D unresolved. The clonotype originates from a male donor with ankylosing spondylitis. Sequenced: blood, either unsorted or a sorted T cell fraction (not recorded which). In DNA form, the CDR3 reads TGTGCCACCAGCAGAGTAAGGGCTGGAACTAATGAAAAACTGTTTTTT. Residues: CATSRVRAGTNEKLFF.